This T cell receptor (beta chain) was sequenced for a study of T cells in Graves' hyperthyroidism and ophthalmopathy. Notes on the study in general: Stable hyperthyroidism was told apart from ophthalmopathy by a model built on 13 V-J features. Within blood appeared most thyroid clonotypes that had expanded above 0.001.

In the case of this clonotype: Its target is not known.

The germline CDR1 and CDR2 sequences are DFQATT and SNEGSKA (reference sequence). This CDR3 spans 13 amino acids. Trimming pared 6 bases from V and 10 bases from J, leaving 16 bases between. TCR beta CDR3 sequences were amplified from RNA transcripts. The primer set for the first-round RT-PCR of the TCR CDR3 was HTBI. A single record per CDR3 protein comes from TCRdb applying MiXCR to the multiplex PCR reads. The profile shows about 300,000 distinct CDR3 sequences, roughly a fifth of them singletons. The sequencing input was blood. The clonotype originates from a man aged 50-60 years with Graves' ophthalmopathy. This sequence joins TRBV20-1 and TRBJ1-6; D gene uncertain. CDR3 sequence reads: CSAPPGLGSPLHF. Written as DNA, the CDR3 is TGCAGTGCCCCGCCGGGGTTAGGATCACCCCTCCACTTT.